This T cell receptor beta chain was captured by sequencing in a study of cytomegalovirus exposure and HLA in healthy donors. Overall study: Researchers previously reported finding roughly 120 million unique TCR beta sequences from about 170 million T cells. Counted in an early data release were tens of millions of unique TCRs from HLA-typed donors. Regarding the study as a whole: Reports showed the classifier diagnosing cytomegalovirus status with high specificity and sensitivity.

Between the trimmed V and J ends, which lost 1 base and 6 bases, there was a span of 8 bases. This CDR3 is 12 amino acids long. Germline loops: CDR1 SGDLS, CDR2 YYNGEE. PCR employed 60 Vbeta and 13 Jbeta primers. Sequenced by immunoSEQ multiplex PCR; TCRdb stores in-frame clones only, minus some. The profile shows 150,000 to 190,000 clones, around 83% of them singletons. Details on this clone: Its antigen is currently unknown.

This chain uses TRBV9 with TRBJ2-7; a weak D match, TRBD1 (5 bases). This receptor was taken from a woman aged 18-35 years in good health and CMV-seronegative. Material: PBMCs. The DNA for the CDR3 is TGTGCCAGCAGCGTATCAGGGATCGAGCAGTACTTC. This translates into CASSVSGIEQYF.